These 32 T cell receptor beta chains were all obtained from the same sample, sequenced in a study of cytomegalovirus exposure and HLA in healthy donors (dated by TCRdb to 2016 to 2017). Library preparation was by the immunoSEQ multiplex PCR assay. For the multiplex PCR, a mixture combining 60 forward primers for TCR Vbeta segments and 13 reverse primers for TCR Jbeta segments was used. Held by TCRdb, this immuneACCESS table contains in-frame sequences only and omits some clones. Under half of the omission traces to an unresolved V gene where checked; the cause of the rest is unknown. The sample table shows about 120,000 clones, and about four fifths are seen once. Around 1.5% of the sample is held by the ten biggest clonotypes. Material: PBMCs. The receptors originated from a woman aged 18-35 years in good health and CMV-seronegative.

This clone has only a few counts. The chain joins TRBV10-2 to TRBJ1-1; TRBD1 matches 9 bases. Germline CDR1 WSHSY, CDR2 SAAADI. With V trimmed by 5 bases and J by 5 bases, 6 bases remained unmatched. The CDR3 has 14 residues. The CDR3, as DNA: TGCGCCAGCAGTAGGGACAGGGTAGGGACTGAAGCTTTCTTT. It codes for CASSRDRVGTEAFF.

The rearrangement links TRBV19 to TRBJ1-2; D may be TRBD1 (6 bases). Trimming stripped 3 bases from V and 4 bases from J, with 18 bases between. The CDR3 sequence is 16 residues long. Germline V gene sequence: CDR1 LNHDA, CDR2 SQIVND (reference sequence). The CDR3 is CASSIVRAGALYGYTF. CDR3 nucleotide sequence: TGTGCCAGTAGTATTGTAAGGGCAGGGGCCCTCTATGGCTACACCTTC.

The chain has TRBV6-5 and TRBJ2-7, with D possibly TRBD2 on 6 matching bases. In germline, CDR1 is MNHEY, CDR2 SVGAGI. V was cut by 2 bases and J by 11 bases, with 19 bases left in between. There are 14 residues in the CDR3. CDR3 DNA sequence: TGTGCCAGCAGTTACCCGGGGACTCTGAAAAGGGAGTACTTC. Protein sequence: CASSYPGTLKREYF.

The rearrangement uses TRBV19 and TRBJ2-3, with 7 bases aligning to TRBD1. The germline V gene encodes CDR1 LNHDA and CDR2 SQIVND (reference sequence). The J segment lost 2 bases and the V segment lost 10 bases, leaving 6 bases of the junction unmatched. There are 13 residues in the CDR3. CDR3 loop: CAIGDRLTDTQYF. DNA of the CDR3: TGTGCCATTGGGGACAGACTCACAGATACGCAGTATTTT.

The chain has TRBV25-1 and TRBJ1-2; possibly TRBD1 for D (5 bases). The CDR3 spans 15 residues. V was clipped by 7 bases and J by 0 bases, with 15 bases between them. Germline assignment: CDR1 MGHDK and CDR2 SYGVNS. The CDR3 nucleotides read TGTGCCAGCAAAGGGGTGGGGTGGACTAACTATGGCTACACCTTC. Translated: CASKGVGWTNYGYTF.

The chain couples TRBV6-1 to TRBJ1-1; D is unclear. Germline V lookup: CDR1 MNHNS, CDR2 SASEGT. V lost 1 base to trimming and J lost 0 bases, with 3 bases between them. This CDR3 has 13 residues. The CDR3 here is CASSEVMNTEAFF. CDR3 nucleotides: TGTGCCAGCAGTGAAGTCATGAACACTGAAGCTTTCTTT.

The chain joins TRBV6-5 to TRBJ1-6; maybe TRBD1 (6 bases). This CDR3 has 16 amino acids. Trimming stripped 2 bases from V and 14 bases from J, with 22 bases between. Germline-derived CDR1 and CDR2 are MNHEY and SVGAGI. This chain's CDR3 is CASSYILGGTLGSLHF. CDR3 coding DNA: TGTGCCAGCAGTTACATTCTAGGGGGTACCCTCGGATCCCTCCACTTT.

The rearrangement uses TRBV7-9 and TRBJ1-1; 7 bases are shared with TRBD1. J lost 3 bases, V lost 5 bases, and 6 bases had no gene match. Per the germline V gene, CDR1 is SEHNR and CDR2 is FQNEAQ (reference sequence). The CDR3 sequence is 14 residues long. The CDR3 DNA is TGTGCCAGCAGCCAAACAGGGGTCGACACTGAAGCTTTCTTT. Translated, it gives CASSQTGVDTEAFF.

Written as DNA, the CDR3 is TGTGCCAGCAGCTTAGCTAGTAGCGGGGGTACCTACGAGCAGTACTTC. This gives the protein CASSLASSGGTYEQYF. The rearrangement links TRBV7-2 to TRBJ2-7, with 9 nucleotides matching TRBD2. The V and J ends lost 0 bases and 2 bases, in that order; junction bases with no gene match: 5. The CDR3 consists of 16 residues. CDR1 is SGHTA, CDR2 FQGNSA, per germline. Based on the CDR3 plus reference TRBV7-2 and TRBJ2-7, the full variable domain is GAGVSQSPSNKVTEKGKDVELRCDPISGHTALYWYRQSLGQGLEFLIYFQGNSAPDKSGLPSDRFSAERTGGSVSTLTIQRTQQEDSAVYLCASSLASSGGTYEQYFGPGTRLTVT.

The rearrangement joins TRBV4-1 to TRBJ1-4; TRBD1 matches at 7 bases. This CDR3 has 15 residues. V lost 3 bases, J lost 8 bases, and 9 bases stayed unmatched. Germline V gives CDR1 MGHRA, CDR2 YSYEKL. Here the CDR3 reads CASSQPDRDGEKLFF. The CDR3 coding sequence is TGCGCCAGCAGCCAGCCCGACAGGGATGGGGAAAAACTGTTTTTT.

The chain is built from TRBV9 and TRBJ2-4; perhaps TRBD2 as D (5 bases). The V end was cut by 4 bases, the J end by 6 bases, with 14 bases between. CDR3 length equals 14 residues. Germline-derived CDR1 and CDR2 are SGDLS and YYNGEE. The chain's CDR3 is CASSSRVGGNIQYF. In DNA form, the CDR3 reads TGTGCCAGCAGCTCCCGGGTTGGAGGAAACATTCAGTACTTC.

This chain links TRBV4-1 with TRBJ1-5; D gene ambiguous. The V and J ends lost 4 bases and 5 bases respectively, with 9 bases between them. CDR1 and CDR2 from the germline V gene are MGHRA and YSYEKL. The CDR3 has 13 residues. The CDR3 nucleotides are TGCGCCAGCAGCCTACGGAGGGATCAGCCCCAGCATTTT. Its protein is CASSLRRDQPQHF.

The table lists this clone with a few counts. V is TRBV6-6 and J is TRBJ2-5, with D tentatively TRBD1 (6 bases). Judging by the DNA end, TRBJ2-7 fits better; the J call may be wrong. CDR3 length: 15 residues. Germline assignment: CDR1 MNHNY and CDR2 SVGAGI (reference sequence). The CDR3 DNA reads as TGTGCCAGCAGTAAAATCACAGGGCCCAAGAACGAGCAGTACTTC. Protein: CASSKITGPKNEQYF.

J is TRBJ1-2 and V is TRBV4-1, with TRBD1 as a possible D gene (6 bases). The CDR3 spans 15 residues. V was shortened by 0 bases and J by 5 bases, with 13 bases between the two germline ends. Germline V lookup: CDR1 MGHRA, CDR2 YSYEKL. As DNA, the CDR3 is TGCGCCAGCAGCCAAGATCCCCCCAGGGGTTATGGCTACACCTTC. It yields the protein CASSQDPPRGYGYTF.

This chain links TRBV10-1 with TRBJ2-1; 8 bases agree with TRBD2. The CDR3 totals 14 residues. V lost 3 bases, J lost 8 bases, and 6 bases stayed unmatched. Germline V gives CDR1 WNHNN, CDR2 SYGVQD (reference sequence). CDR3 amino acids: CASSEGTSVYEQFF. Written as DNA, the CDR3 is TGCGCCAGCAGTGAAGGGACTAGTGTATATGAGCAGTTCTTC.

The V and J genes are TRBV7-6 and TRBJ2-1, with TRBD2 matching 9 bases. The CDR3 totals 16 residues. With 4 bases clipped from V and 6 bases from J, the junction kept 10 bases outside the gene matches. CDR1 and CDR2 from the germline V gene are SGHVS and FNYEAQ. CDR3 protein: CASSSAGLAGTNEQFF. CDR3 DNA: TGTGCCAGCAGCTCAGCGGGCCTAGCGGGGACCAATGAGCAGTTCTTC.

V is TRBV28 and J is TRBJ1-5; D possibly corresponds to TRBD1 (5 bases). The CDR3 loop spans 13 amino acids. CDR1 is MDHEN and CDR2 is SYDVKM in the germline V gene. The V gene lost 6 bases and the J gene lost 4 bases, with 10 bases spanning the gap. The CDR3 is CASSRDSNQPQHF. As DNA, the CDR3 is TGTGCCAGCAGCCGGGACTCTAATCAGCCCCAGCATTTT.

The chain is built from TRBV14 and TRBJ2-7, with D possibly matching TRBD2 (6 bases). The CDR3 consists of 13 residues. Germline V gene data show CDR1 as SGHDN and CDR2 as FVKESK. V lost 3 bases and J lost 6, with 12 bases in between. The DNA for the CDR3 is TGTGCCAGCAGCCACCAATACGGGGGCGAGCAGTACTTC. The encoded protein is CASSHQYGGEQYF.

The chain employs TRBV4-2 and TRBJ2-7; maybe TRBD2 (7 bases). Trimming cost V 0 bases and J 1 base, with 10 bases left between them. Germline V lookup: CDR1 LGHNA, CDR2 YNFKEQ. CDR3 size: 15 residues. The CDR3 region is CASSQEGGGSYEQYF. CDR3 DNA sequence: TGTGCCAGCAGCCAAGAAGGGGGGGGGTCCTACGAGCAGTACTTC.

The CDR3 DNA follows: TGTGCCAGCAGCCAAGCGGGACTAGCGGGAGAGGGCGAGCAGTACTTC. It is translated as CASSQAGLAGEGEQYF. The chain recombines TRBV4-2 with TRBJ2-5, with TRBD2 matching 14 bases. The J call may be incorrect, as the DNA end agrees better with TRBJ2-7. The length of the CDR3 is 16 residues. Germline V gives CDR1 LGHNA, CDR2 YNFKEQ.

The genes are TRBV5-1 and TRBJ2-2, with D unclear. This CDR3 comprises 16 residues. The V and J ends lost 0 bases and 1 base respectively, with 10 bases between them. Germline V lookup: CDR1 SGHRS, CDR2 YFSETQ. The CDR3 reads CASSLVNSMNTGELFF. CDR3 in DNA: TGCGCCAGCAGCTTGGTAAACAGTATGAACACCGGGGAGCTGTTTTTT.

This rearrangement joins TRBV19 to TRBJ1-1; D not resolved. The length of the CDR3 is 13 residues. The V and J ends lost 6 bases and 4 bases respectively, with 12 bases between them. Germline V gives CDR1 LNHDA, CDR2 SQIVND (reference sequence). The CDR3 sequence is CASRGGSGTEAFF. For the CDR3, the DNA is TGTGCCAGTAGAGGAGGATCTGGCACTGAAGCTTTCTTT.

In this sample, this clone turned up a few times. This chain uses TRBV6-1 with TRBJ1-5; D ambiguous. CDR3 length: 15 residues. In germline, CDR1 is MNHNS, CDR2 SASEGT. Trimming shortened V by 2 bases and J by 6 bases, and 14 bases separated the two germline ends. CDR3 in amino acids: CASSETYTVAQPQHF. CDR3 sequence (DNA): TGTGCCAGCAGTGAAACGTATACTGTCGCTCAGCCCCAGCATTTT.

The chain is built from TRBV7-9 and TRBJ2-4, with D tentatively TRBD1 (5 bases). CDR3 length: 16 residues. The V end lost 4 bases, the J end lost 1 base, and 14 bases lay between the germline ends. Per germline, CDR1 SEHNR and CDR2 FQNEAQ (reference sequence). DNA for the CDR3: TGTGCCAGCAGCTCAACAGGTCCTTTGGCCAAAAACATTCAGTACTTC. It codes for CASSSTGPLAKNIQYF.

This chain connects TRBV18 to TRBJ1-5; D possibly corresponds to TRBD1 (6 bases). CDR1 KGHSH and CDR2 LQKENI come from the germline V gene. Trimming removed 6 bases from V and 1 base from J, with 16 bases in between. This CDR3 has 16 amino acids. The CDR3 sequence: CASSYSGTRSNQPQHF. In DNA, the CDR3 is TGTGCCAGCTCCTATTCCGGGACAAGGAGCAATCAGCCCCAGCATTTT.

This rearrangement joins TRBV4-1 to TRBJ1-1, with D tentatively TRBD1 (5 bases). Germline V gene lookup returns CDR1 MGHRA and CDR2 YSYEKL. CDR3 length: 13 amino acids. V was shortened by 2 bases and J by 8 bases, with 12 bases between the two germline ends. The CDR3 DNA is TGCGCCAGCAGCCAACTAAGACAGTTCGAAGCTTTCTTT. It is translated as CASSQLRQFEAFF.

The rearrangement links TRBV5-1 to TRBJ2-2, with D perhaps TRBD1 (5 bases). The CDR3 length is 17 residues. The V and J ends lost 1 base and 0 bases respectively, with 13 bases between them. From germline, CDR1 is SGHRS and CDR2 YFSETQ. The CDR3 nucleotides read TGCGCCAGCAGCTTGCCAGGGCCCCTTTCGAACACCGGGGAGCTGTTTTTT. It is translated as CASSLPGPLSNTGELFF.

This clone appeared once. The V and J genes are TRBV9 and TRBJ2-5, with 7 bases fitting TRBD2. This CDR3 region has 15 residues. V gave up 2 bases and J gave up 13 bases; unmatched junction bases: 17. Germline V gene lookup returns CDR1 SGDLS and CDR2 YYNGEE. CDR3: CASSVAEIGDYPPYF. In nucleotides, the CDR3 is TGTGCCAGCAGCGTCGCGGAAATTGGGGACTACCCTCCGTACTTC.

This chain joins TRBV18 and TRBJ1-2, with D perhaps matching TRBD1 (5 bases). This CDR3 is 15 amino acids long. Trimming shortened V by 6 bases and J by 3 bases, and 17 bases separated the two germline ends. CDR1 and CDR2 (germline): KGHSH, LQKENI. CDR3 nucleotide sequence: TGTGCCAGCTCGTCCGATCCCAGGGTATACTATGGCTACACCTTC. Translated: CASSSDPRVYYGYTF.

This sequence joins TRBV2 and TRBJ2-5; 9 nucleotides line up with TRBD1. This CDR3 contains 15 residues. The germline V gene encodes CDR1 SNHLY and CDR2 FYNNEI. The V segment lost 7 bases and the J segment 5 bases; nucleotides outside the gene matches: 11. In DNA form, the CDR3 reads TGTGCCAGCAAATTCAGCGGGACAGGGAGGGAGACCCAGTACTTC. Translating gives CASKFSGTGRETQYF.

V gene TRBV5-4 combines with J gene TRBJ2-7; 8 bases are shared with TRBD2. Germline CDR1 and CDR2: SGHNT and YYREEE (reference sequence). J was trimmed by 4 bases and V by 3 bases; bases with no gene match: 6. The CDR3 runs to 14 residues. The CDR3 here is CASSSSGSSYEQYF. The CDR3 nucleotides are TGTGCCAGCAGCTCCAGCGGGAGCTCGTACGAGCAGTACTTC.

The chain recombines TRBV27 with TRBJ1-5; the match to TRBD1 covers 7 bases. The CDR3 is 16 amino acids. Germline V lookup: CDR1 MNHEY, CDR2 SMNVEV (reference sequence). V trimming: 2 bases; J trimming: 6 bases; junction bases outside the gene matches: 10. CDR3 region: CASSLRYRQGGQPQHF. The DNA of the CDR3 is TGTGCCAGCAGTTTAAGGTACCGACAGGGTGGTCAGCCCCAGCATTTT.